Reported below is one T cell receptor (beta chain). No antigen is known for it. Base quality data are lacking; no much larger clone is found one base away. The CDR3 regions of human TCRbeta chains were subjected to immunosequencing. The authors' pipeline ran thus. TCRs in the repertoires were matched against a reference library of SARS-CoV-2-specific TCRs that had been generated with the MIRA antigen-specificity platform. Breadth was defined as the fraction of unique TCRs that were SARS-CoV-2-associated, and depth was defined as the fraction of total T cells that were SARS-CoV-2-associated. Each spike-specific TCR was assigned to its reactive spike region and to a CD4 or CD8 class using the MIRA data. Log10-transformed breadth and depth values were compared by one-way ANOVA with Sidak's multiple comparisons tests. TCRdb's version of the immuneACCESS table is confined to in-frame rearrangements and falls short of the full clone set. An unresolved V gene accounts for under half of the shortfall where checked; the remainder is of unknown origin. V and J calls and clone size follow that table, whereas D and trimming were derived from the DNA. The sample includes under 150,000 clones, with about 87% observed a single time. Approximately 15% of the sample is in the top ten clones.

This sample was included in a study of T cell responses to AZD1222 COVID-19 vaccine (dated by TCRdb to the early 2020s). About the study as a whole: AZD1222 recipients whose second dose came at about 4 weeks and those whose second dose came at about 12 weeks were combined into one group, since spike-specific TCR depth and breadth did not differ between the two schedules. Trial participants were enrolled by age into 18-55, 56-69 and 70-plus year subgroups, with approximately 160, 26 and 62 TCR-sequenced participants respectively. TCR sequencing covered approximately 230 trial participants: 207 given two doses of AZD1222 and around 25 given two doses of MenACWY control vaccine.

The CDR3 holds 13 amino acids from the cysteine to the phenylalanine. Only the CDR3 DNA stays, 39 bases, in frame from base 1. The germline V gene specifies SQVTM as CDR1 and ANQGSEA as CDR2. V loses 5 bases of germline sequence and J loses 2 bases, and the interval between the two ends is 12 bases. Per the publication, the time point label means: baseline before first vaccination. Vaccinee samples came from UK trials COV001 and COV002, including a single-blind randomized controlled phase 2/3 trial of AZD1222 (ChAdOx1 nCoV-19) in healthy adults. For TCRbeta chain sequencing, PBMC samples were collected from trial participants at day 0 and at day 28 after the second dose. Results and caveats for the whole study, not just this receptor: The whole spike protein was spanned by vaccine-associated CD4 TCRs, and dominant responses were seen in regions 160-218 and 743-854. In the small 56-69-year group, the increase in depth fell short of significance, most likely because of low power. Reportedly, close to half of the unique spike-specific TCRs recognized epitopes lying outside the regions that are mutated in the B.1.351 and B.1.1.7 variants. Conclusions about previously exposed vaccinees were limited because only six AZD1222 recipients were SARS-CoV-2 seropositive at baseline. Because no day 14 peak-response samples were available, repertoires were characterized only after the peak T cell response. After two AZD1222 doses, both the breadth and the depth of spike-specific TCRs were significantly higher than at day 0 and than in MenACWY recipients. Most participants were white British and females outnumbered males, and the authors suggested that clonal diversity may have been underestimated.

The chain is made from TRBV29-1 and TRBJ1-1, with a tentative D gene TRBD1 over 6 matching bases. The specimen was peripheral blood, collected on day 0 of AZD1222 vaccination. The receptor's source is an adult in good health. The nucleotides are TGCAGCGTTAGGCGGACAGTCAACACTGAAGCTTTCTTT. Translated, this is CSVRRTVNTEAFF.